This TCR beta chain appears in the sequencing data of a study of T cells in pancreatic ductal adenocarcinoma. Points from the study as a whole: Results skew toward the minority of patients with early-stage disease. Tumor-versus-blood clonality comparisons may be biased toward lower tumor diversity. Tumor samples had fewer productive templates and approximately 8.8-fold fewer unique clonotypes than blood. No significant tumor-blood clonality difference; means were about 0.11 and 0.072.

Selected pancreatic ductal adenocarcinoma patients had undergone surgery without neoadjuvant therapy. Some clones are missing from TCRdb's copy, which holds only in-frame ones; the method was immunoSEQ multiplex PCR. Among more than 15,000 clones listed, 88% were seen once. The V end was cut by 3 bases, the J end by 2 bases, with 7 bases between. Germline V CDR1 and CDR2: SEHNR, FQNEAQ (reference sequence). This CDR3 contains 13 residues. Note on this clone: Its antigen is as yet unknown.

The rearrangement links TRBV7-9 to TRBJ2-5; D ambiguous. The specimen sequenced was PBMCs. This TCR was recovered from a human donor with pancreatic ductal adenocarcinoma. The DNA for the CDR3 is TGTGCCAGCAGCTTGAGCAAGCAAGAGACCCAGTACTTC. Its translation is CASSLSKQETQYF.